This entry lists 12 T cell receptor beta chains sequenced from one sample in a study of T cell responses to AZD1222 COVID-19 vaccine. Using immunoSEQ multiplex PCR, the repertoire was profiled, and TCRdb retains in-frame clones only, with some absent. This sample has 150,000 to 200,000 clones, with more than 90% found just once. Here the sequenced sample was peripheral blood, taken on day 0 of AZD1222 vaccination. These TCRs come from an adult in good health.

V gene TRBV6-5 combines with J gene TRBJ2-7, with D uncertain. CDR1 is MNHEY, CDR2 SVGAGI, per germline. Trimming pared 10 bases from V and 3 bases from J, leaving 7 bases between. The CDR3 runs to 10 residues. This chain's CDR3 is CATLSYEQYF. The CDR3 nucleotides are TGTGCCACCCTCAGCTACGAGCAGTACTTC.

This clone was seen once. The chain recombines TRBV4-1 with TRBJ2-1; TRBD2 matches 9 bases. Per the germline V gene, CDR1 is MGHRA and CDR2 is YSYEKL. This CDR3 spans 16 amino acids. Unmatched junction bases numbered 4, after V lost 1 base and J lost 3 bases. DNA for the CDR3: TGCGCCAGCAGCCAAGCGACTAGCGGATTCTACAATGAGCAGTTCTTC. This translates into CASSQATSGFYNEQFF.

The V gene is TRBV7-9, the J gene TRBJ2-7, with TRBD1 matching 9 bases. V lost 5 bases and J lost 1; bases outside the gene matches: 3. The CDR3 loop spans 14 amino acids. Germline assignment: CDR1 SEHNR and CDR2 FQNEAQ (reference sequence). CDR3 in DNA: TGTGCCAGCAGCCAGGACAGGGGATCCTACGAGCAGTACTTC. Protein: CASSQDRGSYEQYF.

V usage is TRBV19 and J usage is TRBJ1-2; D uncertain. V was shortened by 6 bases and J by 4 bases, with 18 bases between the two germline ends. CDR3 length: 15 residues. From germline, CDR1 is LNHDA and CDR2 SQIVND (reference sequence). The CDR3 sequence is CASRRPFGQSYGYTF. For the CDR3, the DNA is TGTGCCAGTAGGAGACCATTTGGCCAGTCCTATGGCTACACCTTC. The whole variable domain, remainder taken from reference TRBV19 and TRBJ1-2, is DGGITQSPKYLFRKEGQNVTLSCEQNLNHDAMYWYRQDPGQGLRLIYYSQIVNDFQKGDIAEGYSVSREKKESFPLTVTSAQKNPTAFYLCASRRPFGQSYGYTFGSGTRLTVV.

The chain joins TRBV4-3 to TRBJ2-1, with 8 bases aligning to TRBD2. The V segment lost 5 bases and the J segment 8 bases; nucleotides outside the gene matches: 14. Germline CDR1 and CDR2: LGHNA and YSLEER. This CDR3 has 16 residues. CDR3 residues: CASSSRVGGGGDEQFF. As DNA, the CDR3 is TGCGCCAGCAGCTCCCGGGTCGGGGGGGGTGGCGATGAGCAGTTCTTC.

The V gene is TRBV5-4, the J gene TRBJ1-3; D call uncertain. Between the trimmed V and J ends, which lost 2 bases and 2 bases, there was a span of 8 bases. The CDR3 spans 14 residues. CDR1 and CDR2 from the germline V gene are SGHNT and YYREEE (reference sequence). The CDR3 reads CASSFLGPGNTIYF. CDR3 bases: TGTGCCAGCAGCTTTCTAGGTCCTGGAAACACCATATATTTT.

This clone was seen once. The chain's CDR3 is CASSLTSGPNTGELFF. CDR3 bases: TGCGCCAGCAGCTTGACTAGCGGACCGAACACCGGGGAGCTGTTTTTT. V usage is TRBV5-1 and J usage is TRBJ2-2, with 8 bases aligning to TRBD2. CDR3 length equals 16 residues. Germline lookup yields CDR1 SGHRS and CDR2 YFSETQ. The J segment lost 0 bases and the V segment lost 1 base, leaving 2 bases of the junction unmatched.

The DNA of the CDR3 is TGTGCCTGGAGTGTACTGCTGGACAGGGAGTTACATTTT. Translating it yields CAWSVLLDRELHF. The chain has TRBV30 and TRBJ1-5; the match to TRBD1 covers 8 bases. The CDR3 consists of 13 residues. V shed 0 bases and J 16 bases; nucleotides not matched to a gene: 11. Looked up from germline, CDR1 is GTSNPN and CDR2 is SVGIG (reference sequence).

This rearrangement joins TRBV12-3 or TRBV12-4 to TRBJ2-2; D uncertain. With 5 bases removed from V and 1 base from J, the gap between germline ends came to 5 bases. This CDR3 is 13 amino acids long. The CDR3 region has the DNA TGTGCCAGCAGTAAACAGAACACCGGGGAGCTGTTTTTT. The encoded protein is CASSKQNTGELFF.

CDR3 amino acids: CASSWGQGANYEQYF. CDR3 DNA sequence: TGCGCCAGCAGCTGGGGACAGGGGGCGAACTACGAGCAGTACTTC. This chain uses TRBV5-1 with TRBJ2-7; TRBD1 matches 12 bases. This CDR3 is 15 amino acids long. Germline CDR1 is SGHRS and CDR2 is YFSETQ. The V gene end was trimmed by 3 bases and the J gene end by 3 bases; junction bases not matched to a gene: 4.

The gene calls are TRBV27 and TRBJ1-2, with 7 bases identical to TRBD1. The germline CDR1 and CDR2 sequences are MNHEY and SMNVEV (reference sequence). CDR3 length: 14 amino acids. The junction had 4 bases not matched to a gene; V was cut back by 6 bases and J by 0 bases. The CDR3 is CASSYRGANYGYTF. The CDR3 bases are TGTGCCAGCAGCTACAGGGGAGCTAACTATGGCTACACCTTC.

As DNA, the CDR3 is TGTGCCAGCAGTTTAGACGGGCTCTCTAATCAGCCCCAGCATTTT. It encodes CASSLDGLSNQPQHF. The chain recombines TRBV6-2 or TRBV6-3 with TRBJ1-5; D is ambiguous. Germline V gene data show CDR1 as MNHEY and CDR2 as SVGEGT. The CDR3 spans 15 residues. V lost 4 bases and J lost 4, with 14 bases in between.